These 5 T cell receptor beta chains share one sample of origin, sequenced in a study of cytomegalovirus exposure and HLA in healthy donors. PCR employed 60 Vbeta and 13 Jbeta primers. The assay was immunoSEQ multiplex PCR, and TCRdb's table has in-frame clones only and misses some. The data show 200,000 to 250,000 clones, 78% seen once. The material sequenced was PBMCs. These receptors were collected from a boy younger than 18 in good health and CMV-seronegative.

This CDR3 reads CASSYNPGQGVSPLHF. As DNA, the CDR3 is TGTGCCAGCAGCTACAATCCGGGACAGGGGGTTTCACCCCTCCACTTT. This sequence joins TRBV7-8 and TRBJ1-6, with TRBD1 matching 11 bases. V was clipped by 4 bases and J by 9 bases; unmatched bases: 8. From germline, CDR1 is SGHVS and CDR2 FQNEAQ. There are 16 residues in the CDR3.

This chain links TRBV11-3 with TRBJ2-1, with a tentative D call TRBD2 (5 bases). V gave up 0 bases and J gave up 5 bases, with 14 bases separating them. Germline CDR1 reads SGHNT; CDR2 reads YENEEA. The CDR3 extends over 16 amino acids. The CDR3 bases are TGTGCCAGCAGCTTAGAGGTCGGGGATTGGAACAATGAGCAGTTCTTC. Protein sequence: CASSLEVGDWNNEQFF.

The V call is TRBV4-1, the J call TRBJ2-3, with D possibly being TRBD1 (7 bases). CDR3 length: 17 amino acids. Germline V lookup: CDR1 MGHRA, CDR2 YSYEKL. The germline V and J ends were trimmed by 1 base and 0 bases, with 14 bases remaining between them. This CDR3 reads CASSQGYQGGSTDTQYF. The CDR3 DNA reads as TGCGCCAGCAGCCAAGGTTATCAGGGGGGAAGCACAGATACGCAGTATTTT.

J is TRBJ1-1 and V is TRBV11-3; D ambiguous. V lost 5 bases, J lost 1 base, and 14 bases lay in between. The CDR3 is made up of 15 amino acids. The germline V gene has CDR1 SGHNT and CDR2 YENEEA. CDR3 protein: CASSPPEAPNTEAFF. The CDR3 DNA follows: TGTGCCAGCAGCCCGCCCGAGGCGCCGAACACTGAAGCTTTCTTT.

This clone has more than one count but fewer than ten. The same CDR3 is also encoded by other DNA sequences in this sample. The rearrangement uses TRBV15 and TRBJ1-4; 7 nucleotides agree with TRBD1. CDR1 and CDR2 from the germline V gene are LNHNV and YYDKDF (reference sequence). This CDR3 region has 17 residues. The V gene end was trimmed by 2 bases and the J gene end by 8 bases; junction bases not matched to a gene: 14. CDR3 region: CATSRNRQGGWGEKLFF. The CDR3 DNA sequence: TGTGCCACCAGCAGAAATCGACAGGGAGGCTGGGGGGAAAAACTGTTTTTT.